This T cell receptor beta chain was profiled in a study of blood T cell repertoires in COVID-19 (dated by TCRdb to the early 2020s). A note on the overall study: Samples covering the acute and convalescent phases of COVID-19 were provided by collaborators in the United States, Italy and Spain. Samples were obtained from the ongoing ImmuneRACE study (first 160 participants) and from 1,254 subjects provided by 6 global collaborators. The material from the prospective study consisted of cDNA or gDNA derived from T cells, B-cell-depleted T cells, or PBMCs. Deeply sampled blood TCRbeta repertoires from subjects exposed to, actively infected with, or recovered from COVID-19 were included in the dataset. Where HLA class I and class II types were available, the types were taken from metadata supplied by the sample provider, not from assay-based typing. The repertoires were released in a freely available public database intended as a resource for research on the immune response to SARS-CoV-2. Nearly every sample came with metadata listing a de-identified subject ID, COVID-19 status, age in years and sex.

A note on this clone: The antigen it recognizes is unknown. Base qualities are not provided; no much larger clone lies one nucleotide away.

In the prospective study, participants were about 18 to 95 years old, resided in about two dozen geographic areas of the United States, and were enrolled through a virtual design. In the prospective study, participants were assigned to cohorts based on the clinical history participants reported in a screening survey and a study questionnaire. In the prospective study, mobile phlebotomists collected whole blood, serum and a nasopharyngeal or oropharyngeal swab from each participant. Participants in the prospective study had the option to provide additional blood draws and questionnaires over an approximately 2-month period. Before DNA extraction, blood samples from the prospective study were shipped at room temperature or frozen. TCRbeta CDR3 regions were amplified from genomic DNA using the immunoSEQ Assay, a bias-controlled multiplex PCR. Regarding the original processing steps: Nucleated cell counts per sample were estimated from amplification of reference gene primers within the assay. To quantify the absolute abundance of each unique TCRbeta CDR3 rearrangement, sequence reads were collapsed and filtered. Productive Simpson clonality was computed per sample as the square root of Simpson's diversity index over productive rearrangements. In TCRdb, the immuneACCESS table is reduced to in-frame sequences with V and J assigned. These tables do not hold every clone; where another copy was compared, an unresolved V gene accounts for under half, and the others remain unexplained. V and J calls and clone size are as listed in that table; D and trimming were resolved from the DNA. Recorded for this sample are approximately 250,000 clones; 84% of them occurred a single time. The ten largest clones capture 4.1% of the sample.

The germline V gene (reference sequence) supplies CDR1 LNHDA and CDR2 SQIVND. V sheds 7 bases and J sheds 2 bases, leaving 14 bases between their ends. Measured from the cysteine to the phenylalanine, the CDR3 is 14 residues long. The read is trimmed to its CDR3 DNA, 42 bases read in frame from base 1. What the study reported, not specific to this receptor: The quantity of clinical and demographic metadata differed by source and by participant and was supplied without curation.

This clonotype was obtained from a man under 40 with acute COVID-19. The chain uses TRBV19 and TRBJ1-1; the D gene is possibly TRBD1, with 5 bases matching. Sequencing used PBMCs or T cells enriched from blood (not recorded which). CDR3 protein: CASNRGGANTEAFF. The DNA reads TGTGCCAGTAACCGCGGAGGGGCAAACACTGAAGCTTTCTTT. The reference TRBV19 and TRBJ1-1 proteins fill in what lies around the CDR3, so the full variable domain reads DGGITQSPKYLFRKEGQNVTLSCEQNLNHDAMYWYRQDPGQGLRLIYYSQIVNDFQKGDIAEGYSVSREKKESFPLTVTSAQKNPTAFYLCASNRGGANTEAFFGQGTRLTVV.